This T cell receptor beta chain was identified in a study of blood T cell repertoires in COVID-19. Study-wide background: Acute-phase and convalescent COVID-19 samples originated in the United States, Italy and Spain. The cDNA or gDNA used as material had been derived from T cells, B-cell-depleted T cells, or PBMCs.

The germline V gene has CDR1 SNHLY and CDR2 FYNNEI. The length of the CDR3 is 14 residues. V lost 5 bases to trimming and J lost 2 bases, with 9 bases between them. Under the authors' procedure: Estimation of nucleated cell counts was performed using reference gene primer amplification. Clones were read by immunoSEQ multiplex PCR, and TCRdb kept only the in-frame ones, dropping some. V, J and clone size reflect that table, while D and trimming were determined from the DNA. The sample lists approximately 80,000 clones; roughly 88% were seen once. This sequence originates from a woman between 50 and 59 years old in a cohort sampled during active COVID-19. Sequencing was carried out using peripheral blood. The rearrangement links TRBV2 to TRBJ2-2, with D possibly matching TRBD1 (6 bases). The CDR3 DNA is TGTGCCAGCAGTTACAGGGATAACACCGGGGAGCTGTTTTTT. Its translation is CASSYRDNTGELFF.